This T cell receptor (beta chain) came from a study of cytomegalovirus exposure and HLA in healthy donors. Study-level findings and limits: Exclusion applied to some V segments, including TRBV6-2 and TRBV6-3, as they were indistinguishable.

The PCR used 60 Vbeta and 13 Jbeta primers. Original handling: There were about 86 million unique TCR beta chains by a later count, and some 12 million of them were shared. Clones were sequenced by immunoSEQ multiplex PCR, and TCRdb holds only the in-frame ones, with some missing. V, J and clone size are taken as reported in that table, and D and trimming were inferred from the DNA itself. This table holds roughly 150,000 clones, approximately 83% found once. The CDR3 runs to 13 residues. From germline, CDR1 is GTSNPN and CDR2 SVGIG (reference sequence). Between the trimmed V and J ends, which lost 4 bases and 3 bases, there was a span of 12 bases. Remarks on this clone: Its specificity is not known.

The sequence derives from a woman under 30 in good health and CMV-seronegative. Sequenced: PBMCs. The chain uses TRBV30 and TRBJ1-2; TRBD1 might be the D (6 bases). Here the CDR3 DNA reads TGTGCCTGGATGTCCGGGACATACTATGGCTACACCTTC. Residues: CAWMSGTYYGYTF. Filled out from reference TRBV30 and TRBJ1-2, the complete variable domain reads SQTIHQWPATLVQPVGSPLSLECTVEGTSNPNLYWYRQAAGRGLQLLFYSVGIGQISSEVPQNLSASRPQDRQFILSSKKLLLSDSGFYLCAWMSGTYYGYTFGSGTRLTVV.